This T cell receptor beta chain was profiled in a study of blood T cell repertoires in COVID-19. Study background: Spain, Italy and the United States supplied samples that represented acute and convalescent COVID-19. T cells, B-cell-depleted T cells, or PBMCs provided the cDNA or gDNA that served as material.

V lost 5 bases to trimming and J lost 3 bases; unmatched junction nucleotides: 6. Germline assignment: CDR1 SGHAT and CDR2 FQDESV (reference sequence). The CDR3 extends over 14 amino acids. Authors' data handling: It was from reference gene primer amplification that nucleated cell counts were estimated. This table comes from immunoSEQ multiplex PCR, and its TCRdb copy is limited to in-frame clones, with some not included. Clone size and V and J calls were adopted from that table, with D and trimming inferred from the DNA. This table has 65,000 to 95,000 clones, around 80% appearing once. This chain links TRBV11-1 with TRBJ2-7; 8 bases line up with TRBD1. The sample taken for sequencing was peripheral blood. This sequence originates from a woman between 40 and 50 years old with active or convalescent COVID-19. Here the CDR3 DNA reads TGTGCCAGCAGCCGACGGACAGGGAGCTACGAGCAGTACTTC. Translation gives CASSRRTGSYEQYF.